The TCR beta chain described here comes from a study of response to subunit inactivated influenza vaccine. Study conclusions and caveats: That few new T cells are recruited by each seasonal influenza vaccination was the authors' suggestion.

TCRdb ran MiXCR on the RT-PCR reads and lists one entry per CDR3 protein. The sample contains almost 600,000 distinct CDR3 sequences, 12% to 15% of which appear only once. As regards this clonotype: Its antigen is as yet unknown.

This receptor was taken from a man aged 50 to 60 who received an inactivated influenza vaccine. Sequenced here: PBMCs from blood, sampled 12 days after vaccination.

The CDR3 region has the DNA TGTGCCAGCAGCTTATTTCCCGGGACAGGGATGGATGAGCAGTTCTTC. Protein product: CASSLFPGTGMDEQFF. V and J are TRBV7-9 and TRBJ2-1; 9 positions agree with TRBD1. The CDR3 totals 16 residues. From germline, CDR1 is SEHNR and CDR2 FQNEAQ (reference sequence). V shed 2 bases, J shed 8 bases, and the junction held 10 bases outside the gene matches.